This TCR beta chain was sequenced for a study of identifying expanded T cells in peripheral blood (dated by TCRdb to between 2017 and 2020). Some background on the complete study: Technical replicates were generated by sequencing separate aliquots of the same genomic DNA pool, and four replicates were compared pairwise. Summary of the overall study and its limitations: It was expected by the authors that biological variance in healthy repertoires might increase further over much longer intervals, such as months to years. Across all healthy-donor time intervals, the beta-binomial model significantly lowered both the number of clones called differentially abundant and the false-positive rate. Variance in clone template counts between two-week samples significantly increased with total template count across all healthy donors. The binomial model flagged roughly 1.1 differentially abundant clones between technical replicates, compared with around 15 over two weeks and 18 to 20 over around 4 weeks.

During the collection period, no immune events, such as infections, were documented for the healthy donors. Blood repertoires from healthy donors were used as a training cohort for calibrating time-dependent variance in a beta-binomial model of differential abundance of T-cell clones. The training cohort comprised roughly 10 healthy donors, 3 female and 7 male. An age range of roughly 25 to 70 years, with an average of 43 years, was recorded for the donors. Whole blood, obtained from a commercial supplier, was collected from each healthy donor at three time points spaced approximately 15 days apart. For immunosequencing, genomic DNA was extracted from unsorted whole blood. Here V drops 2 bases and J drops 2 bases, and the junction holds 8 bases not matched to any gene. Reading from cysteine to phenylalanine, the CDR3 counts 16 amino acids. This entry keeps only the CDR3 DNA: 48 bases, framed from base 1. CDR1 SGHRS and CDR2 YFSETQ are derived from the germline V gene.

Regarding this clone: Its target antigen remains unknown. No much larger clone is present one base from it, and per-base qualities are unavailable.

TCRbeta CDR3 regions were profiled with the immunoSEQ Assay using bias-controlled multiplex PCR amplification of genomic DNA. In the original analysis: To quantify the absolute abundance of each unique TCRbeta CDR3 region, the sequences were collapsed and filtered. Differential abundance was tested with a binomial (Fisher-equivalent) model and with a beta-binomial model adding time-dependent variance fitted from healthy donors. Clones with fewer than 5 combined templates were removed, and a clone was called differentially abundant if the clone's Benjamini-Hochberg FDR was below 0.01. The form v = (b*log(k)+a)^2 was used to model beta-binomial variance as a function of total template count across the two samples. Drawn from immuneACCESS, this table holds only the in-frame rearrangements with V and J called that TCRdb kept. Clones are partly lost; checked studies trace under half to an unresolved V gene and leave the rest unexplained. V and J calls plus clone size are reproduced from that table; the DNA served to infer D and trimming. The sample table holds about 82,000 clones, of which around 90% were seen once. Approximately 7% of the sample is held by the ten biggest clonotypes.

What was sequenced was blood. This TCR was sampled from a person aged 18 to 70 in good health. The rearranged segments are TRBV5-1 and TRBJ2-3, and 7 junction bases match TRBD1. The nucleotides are TGCGCCAGCAGCTTAGGAGAGGACAGGACCACAGATACGCAGTATTTT. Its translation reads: CASSLGEDRTTDTQYF.